This T cell receptor beta chain derives from a study of human T cells and chemical hapten exposure. Whole-study context: Donors were sensitized with 2% DPC on the upper inner arm.

During construction of the library, unique molecular identifiers were attached to individual cDNA molecules for quantitative, reproducible TCR counting. One entry per CDR3 protein results from TCRdb running MiXCR on the RACE reads. The repertoire includes under 55,000 distinct CDR3 sequences, over 9.5% of them detected once, and around 17% sits in the top ten. This clonotype came up many times. The time point is: patch test 3, about 24 weeks after DPC sensitization. This sample's treatment: therapeutic diphenylcyclopropenone sensitization with weekly scalp DPC. Each donor was an alopecia patient between 18 and 70 years of age who qualified for DPC. CDR3 size: 18 residues. The germline CDR1 and CDR2 sequences are SGHDN and FVKESK. The V end was cut by 0 bases, the J end by 2 bases, with 18 bases between.

The sequence derives from a woman between 35 and 50 years old with alopecia areata. Some clones in this sample may be carry-over from other donors' samples. The chain joins TRBV14 to TRBJ2-3; D is perhaps TRBD1 (5 bases). The source was whole blood, collected in connection with sensitization to the hapten diphenylcyclopropenone (DPC). CDR3 DNA sequence: TGTGCCAGCAGCCAAGATTCTCTTAGGACATTCTCCACAGATACGCAGTATTTT. Protein product: CASSQDSLRTFSTDTQYF.